This T cell receptor beta chain was captured in a study of cytomegalovirus exposure and HLA in healthy donors. Notes on the study in general: The authors judged a highly shared variant cluster likely a sequencing artifact. A few V segments could not be told apart, such as TRBV6-2 and TRBV6-3, and were left out. Among TCR beta chains, those listed as cytomegalovirus-associated numbered over 150.

The germline CDR1 and CDR2 sequences are SGDLS and YYNGEE. The CDR3 is 15 amino acids. Everyone who donated was a healthy bone marrow donor. About this clone: Its antigen is undetermined. A far larger clone differs by one base, so this is likely a read error.

Primers included in the PCR were 60 Vbeta and 13 Jbeta primers. The method was immunoSEQ multiplex PCR; TCRdb's version includes in-frame clones alone and lacks a portion of them. This sample has about 57,000 clones, with around 70% found just once. The TCR originated in a woman aged 45-65 years in good health and CMV-seronegative. The genes are TRBV9 and TRBJ2-1, with D maybe TRBD2 (5 bases). The sample comprised PBMCs. The CDR3 nucleotides are TGTACCAGCAGCGTAAGGAACGGGATCGGCAATGAGCAGTTCTTC. It codes for CTSSVRNGIGNEQFF. Combining the CDR3 with reference TRBV9 and TRBJ2-1 gives the whole variable domain DSGVTQTPKHLITATGQRVTLRCSPRSGDLSVYWYQQSLDQGLQFLIQYYNGEERAKGNILERFSAQQFPDLHSELNLSSLELGDSALYFCTSSVRNGIGNEQFFGPGTRLTVL.